The 18 T cell receptor beta chains presented below share a single source sample, sequenced in a study of T cell responses to AZD1222 COVID-19 vaccine. Libraries were prepared by immunoSEQ multiplex PCR; TCRdb keeps only in-frame clonotypes and omits some of them. The sample holds roughly 24,000 clones, about 88% seen once. Sequenced material: peripheral blood, taken 28 days after the second AZD1222 dose. The receptors shown here come from an adult who received the AZD1222 COVID-19 vaccine.

This clone has only one observation. Sequence at one end of the junction differs from germline and may be a read error. The genes are TRBV25-1 and TRBJ2-1; D perhaps matches TRBD1 (8 bases). Germline assignment: CDR1 MGHDK and CDR2 SYGVNS. The CDR3 spans 13 residues. The CDR3: CASSETQGEGTVF. In DNA, the CDR3 is TGTGCCAGCAGTGAAACACAGGGGGAGGGGACGGTCTTC.

V usage is TRBV12-3 or TRBV12-4 and J usage is TRBJ2-1; no reliable D call. V was trimmed by 4 bases and J by 3 bases, leaving 7 bases between them. The CDR3 consists of 13 residues. The CDR3 is CASSYERYNEQFF. The DNA for the CDR3 is TGTGCCAGCAGTTACGAGCGCTACAATGAGCAGTTCTTC.

The chain carries TRBV20-1 and TRBJ2-1; 16 nucleotides line up with TRBD2. CDR1 is DFQATT, CDR2 SNEGSKA, per germline (reference sequence). CDR3 length: 20 residues. Trimming took 3 bases from V and 5 from J; bases not matched to a gene: 16. CDR3 sequence: CSASGTSGGALRGRNNEQFF. The CDR3 bases are TGCAGTGCTAGTGGGACTAGCGGGGGGGCTCTGAGGGGCCGAAACAATGAGCAGTTCTTC.

This chain links TRBV18 with TRBJ1-4; D unclear. CDR1 is KGHSH and CDR2 is LQKENI in the germline V gene. The CDR3 has 13 residues. Trimming shortened V by 0 bases and J by 8 bases, and 7 bases separated the two germline ends. For the CDR3, the DNA is TGTGCCAGCTCACCACCGGGAGAGGAAAAACTGTTTTTT. Its protein is CASSPPGEEKLFF.

This clone was seen just once. V is TRBV19 and J is TRBJ2-4, with a weak D call TRBD1 (6 bases). Trimming removed 6 bases at V and 6 bases at J, with 15 bases between. This CDR3 spans 14 amino acids. Germline V gene lookup returns CDR1 LNHDA and CDR2 SQIVND (reference sequence). The CDR3 sequence is CASREGVYGNIQYF. The DNA of the CDR3 is TGTGCCAGTAGAGAGGGGGTTTACGGAAACATTCAGTACTTC. Complete variable domain (other parts from reference TRBV19 and TRBJ2-4): DGGITQSPKYLFRKEGQNVTLSCEQNLNHDAMYWYRQDPGQGLRLIYYSQIVNDFQKGDIAEGYSVSREKKESFPLTVTSAQKNPTAFYLCASREGVYGNIQYFGAGTRLSVL.

This chain links TRBV15 with TRBJ2-1, with D tentatively TRBD1 or TRBD2 (5 bases each). The CDR3 spans 16 residues. Germline assignment: CDR1 LNHNV and CDR2 YYDKDF (reference sequence). Between the trimmed V and J ends, which lost 1 base and 3 bases, there was a span of 13 bases. CDR3 nucleotide sequence: TGTGCCACCAGCAGAGTGTCGGGGCCGAGCTACAATGAGCAGTTCTTC. It yields the protein CATSRVSGPSYNEQFF.

This chain joins TRBV15 and TRBJ1-5; D gene ambiguous. V lost 1 base and J lost 4, with 2 bases in between. Germline CDR1 is LNHNV and CDR2 is YYDKDF (reference sequence). The CDR3 has 12 amino acids. The CDR3, as DNA: TGTGCCACCAGCAGAGGAAATCAGCCCCAGCATTTT. Translated: CATSRGNQPQHF. Variable domain in full (rest from reference TRBV15 and TRBJ1-5): DAMVIQNPRYQVTQFGKPVTLSCSQTLNHNVMYWYQQKSSQAPKLLFHYYDKDFNNEADTPDNFQSRRPNTSFCFLDIRSPGLGDTAMYLCATSRGNQPQHFGDGTRLSIL.

The gene calls are TRBV6-5 and TRBJ1-2; 10 nucleotides align to TRBD1. Germline trimming cut 6 bases from V and 8 bases from J; bases unmatched to any gene: 12. CDR3 length: 15 residues. Germline V gene data show CDR1 as MNHEY and CDR2 as SVGAGI. CDR3 sequence: CASRAPGQGTRGYTF. CDR3 DNA: TGTGCCAGCAGAGCCCCGGGACAGGGGACGCGCGGCTACACCTTC.

This chain uses TRBV6-7 with TRBJ1-5; D is unresolved. TRBV6-7 is labeled an ORF, and its function is uncertain. CDR3 length equals 22 residues. V dropped 0 bases and J dropped 2 bases, with 29 bases sitting between them. The CDR3 sequence is CASSYSPTGRSHPQWCNQPQHF. The CDR3 nucleotides read TGTGCCAGCAGTTACTCTCCCACGGGCCGATCGCACCCTCAGTGGTGCAATCAGCCCCAGCATTTT.

In DNA form, the CDR3 reads TGCGCCAGCAGACATGTGGGGGCCGGGGGCACCGGGGAGCTGTTTTTT. Amino acids: CASRHVGAGGTGELFF. V and J are TRBV5-1 and TRBJ2-2; either TRBD1 or TRBD2 may fit D (6 bases each). This CDR3 has 16 amino acids. Germline V gives CDR1 SGHRS, CDR2 YFSETQ. Deletions cut 5 bases from V and 4 bases from J, with 18 bases between. The full variable domain, completed using reference TRBV5-1 and TRBJ2-2, is KAGVTQTPRYLIKTRGQQVTLSCSPISGHRSVSWYQQTPGQGLQFLFEYFSETQRNKGNFPGRFSGRQFSNSRSEMNVSTLELGDSALYLCASRHVGAGGTGELFFGEGSRLTVL.

V usage is TRBV10-3 and J usage is TRBJ1-2; unclear D gene. The CDR3 spans 14 residues. In germline, CDR1 is ENHRY, CDR2 SYGVKD. Trimming took off 2 bases at V and 3 bases at J, with 10 bases between the two ends. CDR3 nucleotides: TGTGCCATCAGTGAGGGGATGGGTGACTATGGCTACACCTTC. It is translated as CAISEGMGDYGYTF.

The chain couples TRBV10-3 to TRBJ2-2; possible D gene TRBD2, 6 bases. The CDR3 is 12 residues long. V lost 9 bases and J 7 bases, leaving 12 bases between the germline ends. The V gene's germline CDR1 is ENHRY and CDR2 SYGVKD. CDR3: CAIRAAGGELFF. The DNA of the CDR3 is TGTGCCATTCGGGCAGCGGGCGGGGAGCTGTTTTTT.

The chain is built from TRBV7-2 and TRBJ2-7, with 10 bases aligning to TRBD1. With 5 bases clipped from V and 2 bases from J, the junction kept 6 bases outside the gene matches. The V gene's germline CDR1 is SGHTA and CDR2 FQGNSA. This CDR3 comprises 15 residues. CDR3 DNA: TGTGCCAGCAGCCAGGACAGGGGGAGCGCCTACGAGCAGTACTTC. Translating it yields CASSQDRGSAYEQYF.

The chain combines TRBV9 with TRBJ2-1; D possibly corresponds to TRBD2 (6 bases). Germline lookup yields CDR1 SGDLS and CDR2 YYNGEE. Between the trimmed V and J ends, which lost 6 bases and 0 bases, there was a span of 10 bases. The CDR3 contains 14 residues. CDR3 DNA sequence: TGTGCCAGCAACCGGGGGATCTCCTACAATGAGCAGTTCTTC. Its translation: CASNRGISYNEQFF. Full variable domain (missing parts from reference TRBV9 and TRBJ2-1): DSGVTQTPKHLITATGQRVTLRCSPRSGDLSVYWYQQSLDQGLQFLIQYYNGEERAKGNILERFSAQQFPDLHSELNLSSLELGDSALYFCASNRGISYNEQFFGPGTRLTVL.

In the case of this clone: Distinct nucleotide sequences in the sample also encode this CDR3. The J gene is TRBJ2-7, the V gene TRBV19, with 10 bases aligning to TRBD1. V shed 4 bases and J 3 bases; nucleotides not matched to a gene: 6. Germline V gene sequence: CDR1 LNHDA, CDR2 SQIVND (reference sequence). The CDR3 extends over 15 amino acids. CDR3 sequence reads: CASSTPRDRGYEQYF. The CDR3 coding sequence is TGTGCCAGTAGTACCCCGCGGGACAGGGGCTACGAGCAGTACTTC.

The chain is built from TRBV6-2 or TRBV6-3 and TRBJ1-1; D is perhaps TRBD1 (5 bases). V was trimmed by 2 bases and J by 2 bases, leaving 9 bases between them. CDR1 is MNHEY and CDR2 is SVGEGT in the germline V gene. The CDR3 contains 14 residues. In nucleotides, the CDR3 is TGTGCCAGCAGTTACCACCAGGGTAACACTGAAGCTTTCTTT. It encodes CASSYHQGNTEAFF.

The chain is built from TRBV6-5 and TRBJ1-6, with 8 bases aligning to TRBD1. The CDR3 contains 15 residues. The ends lost 4 bases at V and 7 bases at J; junction bases unmatched: 6. Germline lookup yields CDR1 MNHEY and CDR2 SVGAGI. The CDR3 DNA is TGTGCCAGCAGTTTCGACAGGGGAGGGAATTCACCCCTCCACTTT. Its protein product is CASSFDRGGNSPLHF.

This rearrangement joins TRBV5-1 to TRBJ1-3, with 8 bases fitting TRBD1. The CDR3 runs 17 residues. Germline lookup yields CDR1 SGHRS and CDR2 YFSETQ. V was pared by 4 bases and J by 4 bases, with 13 bases of the junction left unmatched. CDR3 in amino acids: CASSNGAQGAGGNTIYF. The CDR3 bases are TGCGCCAGCAGCAACGGCGCTCAGGGGGCTGGGGGAAACACCATATATTTT.